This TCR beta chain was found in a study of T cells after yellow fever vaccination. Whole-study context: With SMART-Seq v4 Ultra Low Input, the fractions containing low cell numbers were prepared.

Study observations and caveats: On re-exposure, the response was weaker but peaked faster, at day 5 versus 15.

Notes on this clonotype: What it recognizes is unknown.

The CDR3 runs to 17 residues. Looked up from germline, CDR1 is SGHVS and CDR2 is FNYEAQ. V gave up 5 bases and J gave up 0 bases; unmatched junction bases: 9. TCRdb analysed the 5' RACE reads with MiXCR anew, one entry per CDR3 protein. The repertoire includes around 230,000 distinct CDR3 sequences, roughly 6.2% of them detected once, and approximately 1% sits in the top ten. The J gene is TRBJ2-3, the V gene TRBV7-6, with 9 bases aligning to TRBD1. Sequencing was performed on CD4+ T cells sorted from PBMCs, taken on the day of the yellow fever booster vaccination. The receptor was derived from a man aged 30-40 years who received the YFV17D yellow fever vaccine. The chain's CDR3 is CASSPHNRGRSTDTQYF. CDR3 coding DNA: TGTGCCAGCAGCCCACATAACAGGGGGCGGAGCACAGATACGCAGTATTTT.